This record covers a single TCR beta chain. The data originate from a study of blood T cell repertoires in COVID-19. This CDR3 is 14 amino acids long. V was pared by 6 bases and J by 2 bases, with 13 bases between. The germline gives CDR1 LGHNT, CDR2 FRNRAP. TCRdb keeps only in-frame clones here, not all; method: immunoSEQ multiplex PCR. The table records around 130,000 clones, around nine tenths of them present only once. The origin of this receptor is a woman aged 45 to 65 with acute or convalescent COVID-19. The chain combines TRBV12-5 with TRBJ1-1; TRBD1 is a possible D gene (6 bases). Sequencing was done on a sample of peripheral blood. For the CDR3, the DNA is TGTGCTAGTGGCCCGTCGACAGGAAACACTGAAGCTTTCTTT. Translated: CASGPSTGNTEAFF.